This section outlines one T cell receptor beta chain sequence together with its context. Its cognate antigen is unknown. The data belong to a study of OX40 agonist ivuxolimab in advanced cancers. Study information: Among those enrolled, mean age was around 55 years (range roughly 23 to 85) and 82.7% were male. Partial responses occurred in Three dose-escalation patients, one with hepatocellular carcinoma and two with cutaneous melanoma. Study conclusions and caveats: Low normalized T-cell clonal expansion was additionally recorded for some nonresponders. The study found among the lowest clonal expansion in partial responders at 0.1-3.0 mg/kg.

The repertoire was sequenced with immunoSEQ multiplex PCR; TCRdb's copy has only in-frame clones and lacks some. Among about 70,000 clones listed, around 85% were seen once. Looked up from germline, CDR1 is SGHDT and CDR2 is YYEEEE. This CDR3 region has 14 residues. The rearrangement uses TRBV5-6 and TRBJ2-5; 8 nucleotides line up with TRBD1. The J call may be incorrect, as the DNA end agrees better with TRBJ2-7. Sequenced material: CD4+ or CD8+ T cells sorted from blood, taken in a trial of the OX40 agonist ivuxolimab. The receptor was isolated from an adult with an advanced solid tumor such as melanoma, head and neck, liver or kidney cancer. CDR3 DNA: TGTGCCAGCAGCTTGGTGGACAGGGACTACGAGCAGTACTTC. This translates into CASSLVDRDYEQYF.